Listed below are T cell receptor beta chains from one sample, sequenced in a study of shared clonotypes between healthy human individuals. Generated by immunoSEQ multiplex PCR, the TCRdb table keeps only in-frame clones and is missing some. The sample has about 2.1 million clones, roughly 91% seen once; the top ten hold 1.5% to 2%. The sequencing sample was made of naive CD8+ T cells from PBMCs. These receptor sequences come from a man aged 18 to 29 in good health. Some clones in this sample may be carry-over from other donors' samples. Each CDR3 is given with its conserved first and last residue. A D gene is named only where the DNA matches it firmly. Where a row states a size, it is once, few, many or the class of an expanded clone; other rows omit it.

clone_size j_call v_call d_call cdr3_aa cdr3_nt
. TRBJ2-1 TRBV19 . CASSTYVTLGNEQFF TGTGCCAGTAGTACGTACGTGACCCTCGGCAATGAGCAGTTCTTC
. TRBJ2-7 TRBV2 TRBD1 CASSGKGTGVPRGYEQYF TGTGCCAGCAGTGGAAAGGGGACAGGAGTCCCTCGGGGATACGAGCAGTACTTC
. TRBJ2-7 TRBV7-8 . CASSLAARAYEQYF TGTGCCAGCAGCTTAGCGGCTAGAGCCTACGAGCAGTACTTC
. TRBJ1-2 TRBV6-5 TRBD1 CATLDRYYGYTF TGTGCCACCTTGGACAGGTACTATGGCTACACCTTC
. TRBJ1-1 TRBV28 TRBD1 CASSQGQKRTEAFF TGTGCCAGCAGCCAGGGACAGAAAAGGACTGAAGCTTTCTTT
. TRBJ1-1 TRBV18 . CASSRGLAQQNTEAFF TGTGCCAGCTCCCGGGGCCTCGCCCAGCAGAACACTGAAGCTTTCTTT
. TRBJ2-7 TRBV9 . CASSEGTRTSEQYF TGTGCCAGCAGCGAGGGGACAAGAACGTCCGAGCAGTACTTC
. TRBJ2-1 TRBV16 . CASSQIGTNNEQFF TGTGCCAGCAGCCAGATAGGAACTAACAATGAGCAGTTCTTC
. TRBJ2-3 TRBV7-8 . CASSLARSSTDTQYF TGTGCCAGCAGTCTGGCCCGATCTAGCACAGATACGCAGTATTTT
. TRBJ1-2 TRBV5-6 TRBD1 CASSLWLDRKNYGYTF TGTGCCAGCAGCTTGTGGTTGGACAGGAAAAACTATGGCTACACCTTC
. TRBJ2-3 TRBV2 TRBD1 CASSEGGTGVTDTQYF TGTGCCAGCAGTGAAGGGGGGACAGGGGTCACAGATACGCAGTATTTT
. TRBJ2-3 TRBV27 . CASSFTRGTTRTDTQYF TGTGCCAGCAGTTTCACCCGGGGGACGACTCGCACAGATACGCAGTATTTT
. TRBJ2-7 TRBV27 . CASRAQGVINEQYF TGTGCCAGCAGAGCCCAGGGAGTAATAAACGAGCAGTACTTC
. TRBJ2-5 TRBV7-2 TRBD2 CASSLAGTSGRARETQYF TGTGCCAGCAGCTTAGCTGGGACTAGCGGGAGGGCAAGGGAGACCCAGTACTTC
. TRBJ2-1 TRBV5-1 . CASSGPGTQYNEQFF TGCGCCAGCAGCGGCCCCGGGACACAGTACAATGAGCAGTTCTTC
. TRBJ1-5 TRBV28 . CASTLKGNSNQPQHF TGTGCCAGCACCTTGAAGGGGAATAGCAATCAGCCCCAGCATTTT
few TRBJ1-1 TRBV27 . CASSFRVATEAFF TGTGCCAGCAGTTTTCGGGTCGCCACTGAAGCTTTCTTT
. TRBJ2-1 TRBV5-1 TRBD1 CASSSTGGLDNEQFF TGCGCCAGCAGCTCGACAGGGGGCTTGGACAATGAGCAGTTCTTC
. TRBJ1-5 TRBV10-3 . CAISDSVTQHF TGTGCCATCAGTGATTCCGTAACTCAGCATTTT
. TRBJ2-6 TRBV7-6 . CASSSQRTGPNYSGANVLTF TGTGCCAGCAGCTCTCAGAGGACGGGACCGAACTACTCTGGGGCCAACGTCCTGACTTTC
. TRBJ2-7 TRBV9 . CASSVATGYEQYF TGTGCCAGCAGCGTAGCTACGGGGTACGAGCAGTACTTC
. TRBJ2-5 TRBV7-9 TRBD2 CASSRMDGGYKRETQYF TGTGCCAGCAGCCGCATGGACGGGGGGTACAAAAGAGAGACCCAGTACTTC
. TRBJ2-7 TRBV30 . CAWSWENEQYF TGTGCCTGGAGTTGGGAAAACGAGCAGTACTTC
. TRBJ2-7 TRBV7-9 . CASSSPGERGFSYEQYF TGTGCCAGCAGCTCGCCAGGGGAGCGGGGTTTCTCCTACGAGCAGTACTTC
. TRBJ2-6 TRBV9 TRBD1 CASSPQTGDGANVLTF TGTGCCAGCAGCCCTCAGACAGGGGATGGGGCCAACGTCCTGACTTTC
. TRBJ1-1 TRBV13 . CASSLVRVYTEAFF TGTGCCAGCAGCTTAGTCCGGGTGTACACTGAAGCTTTCTTT
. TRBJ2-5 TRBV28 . CASSPGLISQETQYF TGTGCCAGCAGCCCTGGGCTGATAAGCCAAGAGACCCAGTACTTC
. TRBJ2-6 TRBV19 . CASSITGFGANVLTF TGTGCCAGTAGTATAACTGGGTTTGGGGCCAACGTCCTGACTTTC
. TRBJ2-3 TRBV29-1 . CSVSLGDTQYF TGCAGCGTTTCCCTGGGGGATACGCAGTATTTT
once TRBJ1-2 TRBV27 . CASRILGGADGYTF TGTGCCAGCAGAATCCTCGGGGGGGCTGATGGCTACACCTTC
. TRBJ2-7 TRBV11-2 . CASSFDGYEQYF TGTGCCAGCAGCTTCGATGGCTACGAGCAGTACTTC
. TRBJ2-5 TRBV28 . CASSLWGQQETQYF TGTGCCAGCAGTTTATGGGGCCAGCAAGAGACCCAGTACTTC
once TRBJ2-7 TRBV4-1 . CASSLALGIYEQYF TGCGCCAGCAGCCTCGCACTAGGTATCTACGAGCAGTACTTC
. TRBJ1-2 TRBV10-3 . CAISESGGYYGYTF TGTGCCATCAGTGAGTCGGGAGGGTACTATGGCTACACCTTC
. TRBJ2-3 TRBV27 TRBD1 CASSSTGGRSDTQYF TGTGCCAGCAGTTCGACAGGGGGCCGGTCAGATACGCAGTATTTT
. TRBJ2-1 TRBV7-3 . CASSLNAGRYNEQFF TGTGCCAGCAGCTTAAACGCGGGACGCTACAATGAGCAGTTCTTC
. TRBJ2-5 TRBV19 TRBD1 CASSIEGDRIQETQYF TGTGCCAGTAGTATAGAAGGGGACAGAATCCAAGAGACCCAGTACTTC
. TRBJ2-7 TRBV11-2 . CASTPDPARFFYEQYF TGTGCCAGCACCCCCGACCCGGCCAGGTTCTTCTACGAGCAGTACTTC
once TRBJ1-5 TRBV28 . CASSSPGGQPQHF TGTGCCAGCAGTTCCCCAGGCGGTCAGCCCCAGCATTTT
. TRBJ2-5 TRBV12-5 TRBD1 CASGFAMHGTGDETQYF TGTGCTAGTGGTTTTGCTATGCACGGGACAGGGGATGAGACCCAGTACTTC
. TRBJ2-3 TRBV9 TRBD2 CASSARGASGITDTQYF TGTGCCAGCAGCGCCAGGGGGGCTAGCGGGATTACAGATACGCAGTATTTT
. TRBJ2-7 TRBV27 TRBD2 CASSRLSLAGVAYEQYF TGTGCCAGCAGTCGACTCTCCCTAGCGGGGGTTGCCTACGAGCAGTACTTC
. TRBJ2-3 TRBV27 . CASTSGLLTDTQYF TGTGCCAGTACAAGCGGGCTTCTCACAGATACGCAGTATTTT
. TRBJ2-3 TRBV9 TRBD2 CASSAGTSATDTQYF TGTGCCAGCAGCGCCGGGACTAGCGCCACAGATACGCAGTATTTT
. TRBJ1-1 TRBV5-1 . CASSSGTSANTEAFF TGCGCCAGCAGCTCCGGGACCTCGGCGAACACTGAAGCTTTCTTT
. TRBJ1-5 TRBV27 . CASSLSFLGNQPQHF TGTGCCAGCAGTTTATCGTTTTTGGGCAATCAGCCCCAGCATTTT
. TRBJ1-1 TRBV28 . CASSFATEAFF TGTGCCAGCAGTTTTGCCACTGAAGCTTTCTTT
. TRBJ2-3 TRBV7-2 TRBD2 CASSLEAGLLPDTQYF TGTGCCAGCAGCTTAGAAGCGGGACTACTCCCAGATACGCAGTATTTT
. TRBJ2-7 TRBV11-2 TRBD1 CASSSRTGDVRGGEQYF TGTGCCAGCAGCTCTCGGACAGGGGACGTCCGGGGTGGCGAGCAGTACTTC
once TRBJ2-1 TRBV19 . CASSRTANNEQFF TGTGCCAGTAGTAGGACAGCGAACAATGAGCAGTTCTTC
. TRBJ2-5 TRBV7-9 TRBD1 CASSLRQGTVETQYF TGTGCCAGCAGCTTAAGACAGGGGACAGTCGAGACCCAGTACTTC
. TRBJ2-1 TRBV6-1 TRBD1 CAKQGANSYNEQFF TGTGCCAAGCAGGGGGCCAATTCCTACAATGAGCAGTTCTTC
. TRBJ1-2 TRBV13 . CASSLEDGVSYGYTF TGTGCCAGCAGCTTAGAGGACGGAGTTTCCTATGGCTACACCTTC
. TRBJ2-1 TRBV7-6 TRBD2 CASSFFSGRSGYNEQFF TGTGCCAGCAGCTTTTTTAGCGGGAGGTCGGGCTACAATGAGCAGTTCTTC
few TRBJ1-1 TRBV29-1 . CSGRTVRDTEAFF TGCAGCGGTCGGACAGTCAGAGACACTGAAGCTTTCTTT
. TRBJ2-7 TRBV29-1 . CSVKWAGGAYEQYF TGCAGCGTGAAATGGGCCGGAGGGGCCTACGAGCAGTACTTC